This section outlines one TCR beta chain sequence together with its context. This specimen belongs to a study of patients and donors after allogeneic stem cell transplantation. TCRdb reprocessed the RT-PCR reads via MiXCR and lists one record per CDR3 protein. Here the sample spans 95,000 to 120,000 distinct CDR3 sequences, around 38% being singletons. The CDR3 loop spans 15 amino acids. The V gene end was trimmed by 3 bases and the J gene end by 0 bases; junction bases not matched to a gene: 2. The sequencing sample was made of blood, either unsorted or a sorted T cell fraction (not recorded which). The V and J genes are TRBV12-3 or TRBV12-4 and TRBJ1-5; 7 nucleotides agree with TRBD1. The sequence came from a human donor who was either an allogeneic HSCT recipient or a stem cell or donor lymphocyte infusion donor (not recorded which). It is not recorded whose cells these are; they may come from a transplant donor. This CDR3 is CASSLGQISNQPQHF. In DNA form, the CDR3 reads TGTGCCAGCAGTTTGGGACAGATTAGCAATCAGCCCCAGCATTTT.